Listed below are T cell receptor beta chains from one sample, sequenced in a study of blood T cell repertoires in COVID-19. Using immunoSEQ multiplex PCR, the repertoire was profiled, and TCRdb retains in-frame clones only, with some absent. Here the sample spans around 71,000 clones, 85% to 90% being singletons. The sequenced sample was peripheral blood. These receptors originate from a man older than 75 with acute or convalescent COVID-19. The CDR3 runs from the conserved cysteine through the conserved F or W. A D gene is named only where the DNA matches it firmly. Some rows mark clone size as missing; the rest say once, few, many or name a class of expanded clone.

-	13	TRBJ2-3	-	TRBV18	CASSPGATDTQYF	TGTGCCAGCTCACCAGGGGCCACAGATACGCAGTATTTT
-	15	TRBJ2-3	-	TRBV7-2	CASSQRQNRLDTQYF	TGTGCCAGCAGCCAAAGACAAAATCGCTTGGATACGCAGTATTTT
-	17	TRBJ2-5	TRBD1	TRBV4-3	CASSQAWTGGREETQYF	TGCGCCAGCAGCCAAGCCTGGACAGGGGGGAGGGAGGAGACCCAGTACTTC
-	14	TRBJ1-5	TRBD1	TRBV28	CASSQDRSDQPQHF	TGTGCCAGCAGCCAGGACAGGAGCGATCAGCCCCAGCATTTT
-	18	TRBJ2-7	TRBD1	TRBV6-2/TRBV6-3	CASSYPSRSGQAYYEQYF	TGTGCCAGCAGTTACCCAAGTAGGTCGGGACAGGCCTACTACGAGCAGTACTTC
-	18	TRBJ2-7	TRBD1	TRBV19	CASSFVSGQGVFSYEQYF	TGTGCCAGTAGTTTCGTTTCGGGACAGGGGGTGTTCTCCTACGAGCAGTACTTC
-	16	TRBJ2-4	-	TRBV11-1	CASSTRESSTKNIQYF	TGTGCCAGCAGCACGAGAGAATCGTCAACCAAAAACATTCAGTACTTC
-	15	TRBJ2-5	TRBD2	TRBV2	CASSPSGGNRETQYF	TGTGCCAGCAGTCCTAGCGGGGGGAATCGGGAGACCCAGTACTTC
few	14	TRBJ1-3	-	TRBV19	CASRPAGSGNTIYF	TGTGCCAGCAGACCGGCGGGCTCTGGAAACACCATATATTTT
-	16	TRBJ1-2	TRBD1	TRBV6-2/TRBV6-3	CASSYSPGTGNGGYTF	TGTGCCAGCAGTTACTCCCCCGGGACAGGGAACGGTGGCTACACCTTC
-	11	TRBJ2-7	-	TRBV7-9	CASSHRDEQYF	TGTGCCAGCAGTCACAGGGATGAGCAGTACTTC
-	14	TRBJ2-1	-	TRBV6-5	CASSYSYGDSEQFF	TGTGCCAGCAGTTACTCGTACGGGGATAGTGAGCAGTTCTTC
-	14	TRBJ2-7	TRBD1	TRBV5-8	CASSFQDRTYEQYF	TGTGCCAGCAGCTTTCAGGACAGGACCTACGAGCAGTACTTC
-	17	TRBJ2-3	TRBD1	TRBV6-1	CASSEGNRGLSTDTQYF	TGTGCCAGCAGTGAAGGGAACAGGGGCCTTAGCACAGATACGCAGTATTTT
-	14	TRBJ2-1	TRBD2	TRBV6-4	CASSDRDPGGEQFF	TGTGCCAGCAGTGACAGGGACCCGGGAGGTGAGCAGTTCTTC
-	15	TRBJ2-2	TRBD2	TRBV5-4	CASSPGGPSTGELFF	TGTGCCAGCAGCCCGGGGGGGCCGAGCACCGGGGAGCTGTTTTTT
-	16	TRBJ1-5	TRBD1	TRBV2	CASKGQGLVGNQPQHF	TGTGCCAGCAAGGGACAGGGTTTAGTGGGCAATCAGCCCCAGCATTTT
-	18	TRBJ2-2	TRBD2	TRBV9	CASSVVLRSSGDAGELFF	TGTGCCAGCAGCGTAGTCCTGAGGAGTAGCGGGGATGCCGGGGAGCTGTTTTTT
-	14	TRBJ2-7	TRBD2	TRBV27	CASATSGIPYEQYF	TGTGCCAGCGCGACTAGCGGGATCCCCTACGAGCAGTACTTC
-	14	TRBJ2-3	TRBD2	TRBV4-3	CASSQGRGADTQYF	TGCGCCAGCAGCCAAGGGCGGGGGGCAGATACGCAGTATTTT
-	15	TRBJ1-5	TRBD1	TRBV7-8	CASSLGQAENQPQHF	TGTGCCAGCAGCTTGGGACAGGCAGAGAATCAGCCCCAGCATTTT
-	13	TRBJ1-3	-	TRBV7-8	CASSRGPGNTIYF	TGTGCCAGCAGCCGGGGGCCTGGAAACACCATATATTTT
-	15	TRBJ2-1	TRBD2	TRBV5-1	CASSLVSGNYNEQFF	TGCGCCAGCAGCTTGGTGAGCGGGAACTACAATGAGCAGTTCTTC
-	14	TRBJ1-1	TRBD1	TRBV9	CASSSRTGNTEAFF	TGTGCCAGCAGCTCCAGGACAGGGAACACTGAAGCTTTCTTT
few	16	TRBJ1-2	-	TRBV6-6	CASSYSSRRANYGYTF	TGTGCCAGCAGTTACTCGAGCCGGAGAGCTAACTATGGCTACACCTTC
-	15	TRBJ1-4	-	TRBV9	CASSVASGVGEKLFF	TGTGCCAGCAGCGTAGCCTCGGGGGTTGGTGAAAAACTGTTTTTT
-	15	TRBJ2-7	-	TRBV6-1	CASSDRGEGIYEQYF	TGTGCCAGCAGTGATAGGGGGGAGGGGATCTACGAGCAGTACTTC
-	15	TRBJ2-1	-	TRBV5-4	CASSPTANSYNEQFF	TGTGCCAGCAGCCCGACAGCGAACTCCTACAATGAGCAGTTCTTC
-	15	TRBJ2-7	-	TRBV18	CASSPLQESGYEQYF	TGTGCCAGCTCACCACTACAGGAGTCGGGCTACGAGCAGTACTTC
-	14	TRBJ2-2	-	TRBV6-5	CASSWEAWTGELFF	TGTGCCAGCAGTTGGGAGGCGTGGACCGGGGAGCTGTTTTTT
-	14	TRBJ1-2	TRBD1	TRBV7-9	CASSSRDRSYGYTF	TGTGCCAGCAGCTCCCGGGACAGGAGTTATGGCTACACCTTC
-	16	TRBJ2-1	TRBD2	TRBV25-1	CASSRGLAGAYNEQFF	TGTGCCAGCAGTAGGGGACTAGCGGGAGCCTACAATGAGCAGTTCTTC
-	15	TRBJ2-7	TRBD1	TRBV15	CATSRDRDSPYEQYF	TGTGCCACCAGCAGAGATCGGGACAGCCCCTACGAGCAGTACTTC
-	14	TRBJ2-7	-	TRBV6-6	CASSNSGQIYEQYF	TGTGCCAGCAGCAACTCGGGACAAATCTACGAGCAGTACTTC
few	15	TRBJ1-6	-	TRBV7-2	CASSLGRVGDSPLHF	TGTGCCAGCAGCTTAGGCCGGGTCGGGGATTCACCCCTCCACTTT
-	12	TRBJ1-2	-	TRBV6-5	CATDAPNYGYTF	TGTGCCACCGATGCGCCGAACTATGGCTACACCTTC
-	13	TRBJ2-7	TRBD1	TRBV7-9	CASSFGQGGLGYF	TGTGCCAGCAGCTTCGGACAGGGAGGCCTAGGATACTTC
-	15	TRBJ2-1	TRBD2	TRBV18	CASSPPGLAGDEQFF	TGTGCCAGCTCACCGCCGGGACTAGCGGGAGATGAGCAGTTCTTC
-	17	TRBJ2-2	TRBD1	TRBV7-2	CASSLSTGTVNTGELFF	TGTGCCAGCAGCTTAAGTACGGGGACAGTTAACACCGGGGAGCTGTTTTTT
-	15	TRBJ2-5	-	TRBV7-2	CASSSQGPPRETQYF	TGTGCCAGCAGCTCGCAGGGGCCCCCGCGAGAGACCCAGTACTTC
-	14	TRBJ2-7	-	TRBV4-3	CASSRSVLVDEQYF	TGCGCCAGCAGCCGGAGCGTTCTGGTCGACGAGCAGTACTTC
-	14	TRBJ1-4	-	TRBV5-8	CASRQTGRNEKLFF	TGTGCCAGCAGACAGACAGGCCGTAATGAAAAACTGTTTTTT
-	18	TRBJ1-1	-	TRBV5-5	CASSFGPREWLLNTEAFF	TGTGCCAGCAGCTTTGGCCCCAGGGAATGGTTGCTCAACACTGAAGCTTTCTTT
-	16	TRBJ2-7	TRBD2	TRBV9	CASSVGTSGVPYEQYF	TGTGCCAGCAGCGTCGGGACTAGCGGGGTGCCCTACGAGCAGTACTTC
-	15	TRBJ1-1	TRBD1	TRBV28	CASSPEQGAVTEAFF	TGTGCCAGCAGTCCCGAACAGGGGGCGGTCACTGAAGCTTTCTTT
-	17	TRBJ2-2	TRBD2	TRBV11-3	CASSSLTSGRGTGELFF	TGTGCCAGCAGCTCCCTGACTAGCGGGAGGGGGACCGGGGAGCTGTTTTTT
-	17	TRBJ2-1	TRBD2	TRBV5-1	CASSSAPGTSGNNEQFF	TGCGCCAGCAGCTCTGCCCCCGGGACTAGCGGAAACAATGAGCAGTTCTTC
-	14	TRBJ1-1	-	TRBV18	CASSPYRENTEAFF	TGTGCCAGCTCACCATACAGGGAGAACACTGAAGCTTTCTTT
-	13	TRBJ1-4	-	TRBV27	CASRPGSNEKLFF	TGTGCCAGCAGACCGGGATCTAATGAAAAACTGTTTTTT
-	15	TRBJ2-7	TRBD1	TRBV6-5	CASSYSGQGTYEQYF	TGTGCCAGCAGTTACTCGGGACAGGGGACCTACGAGCAGTACTTC
few	16	TRBJ1-5	-	TRBV21-1	CASSPRKAGGNQPQHF	TGTGCCAGCAGCCCCCGTAAGGCAGGGGGCAATCAGCCCCAGCATTTT
-	15	TRBJ2-3	TRBD2	TRBV30	CAWSHGLAETDTQYF	TGTGCCTGGAGTCATGGTCTAGCGGAGACAGATACGCAGTATTTT